A single sample gave rise to the 23 T cell receptor beta chains below, sequenced in a study of T cells in narcolepsy. Generated by immunoSEQ multiplex PCR, the TCRdb table keeps only in-frame clones and is missing some. The data contain almost 25,000 clones, roughly two thirds of them singletons. Sequenced sample: memory (CD45RA-) CD4+ T cells from blood. The receptor set was obtained from a human donor in good health.

This chain joins TRBV4-1 and TRBJ1-2, with 7 nucleotides matching TRBD1. CDR1 is MGHRA, CDR2 YSYEKL, per germline. V lost 1 base, J lost 1 base, and 9 bases stayed unmatched. This CDR3 is 17 amino acids long. The CDR3 is CASSQVQRQGGNYGYTF. The CDR3 DNA reads as TGCGCCAGCAGCCAAGTCCAGCGACAGGGAGGTAACTATGGCTACACCTTC.

This chain joins TRBV11-2 and TRBJ2-7; D gene uncertain. This CDR3 contains 14 residues. Deletions cut 4 bases from V and 2 bases from J, with 12 bases between. Per germline, CDR1 SGHAT and CDR2 FQNNGV. CDR3 DNA sequence: TGTGCCAGCAGCTCCTCTAGGGCCCCCTACGAGCAGTACTTC. It translates to CASSSSRAPYEQYF.

This clone was seen more than once but under ten times. The J gene is TRBJ2-7, the V gene TRBV5-1; the D gene is possibly TRBD2 (5 bases). CDR3 length: 13 amino acids. Germline V CDR1 and CDR2: SGHRS, YFSETQ. Trimming shortened V by 0 bases and J by 7 bases, and 11 bases separated the two germline ends. CDR3 amino acids: CASSLEGVAEQYF. CDR3 in DNA: TGCGCCAGCAGCTTGGAAGGCGTAGCGGAGCAGTACTTC.

V and J are TRBV2 and TRBJ1-2, with 8 nucleotides matching TRBD1. The CDR3 covers 14 residues. From germline, CDR1 is SNHLY and CDR2 FYNNEI. The ends lost 6 bases at V and 0 bases at J; junction bases unmatched: 3. This chain's CDR3 is CASRGQASNYGYTF. In nucleotides, the CDR3 is TGTGCCAGCAGGGGACAGGCCTCTAACTATGGCTACACCTTC.

The rearrangement uses TRBV29-1 and TRBJ2-2; D ambiguous. Germline V gene data show CDR1 as SQVTM and CDR2 as ANQGSEA. The CDR3 runs to 11 residues. Trimming took 3 bases from V and 7 from J, leaving 6 bases between them. The CDR3 region has the DNA TGCAGCGTTGAGGTCTACGGGGAGCTGTTTTTT. This codes for CSVEVYGELFF.

This clone turned up a few times. The J gene is TRBJ1-1, the V gene TRBV5-1, with D tentatively TRBD1 (5 bases). This CDR3 is 14 amino acids long. CDR1 and CDR2 (germline): SGHRS, YFSETQ. Trimming shortened V by 4 bases and J by 10 bases, and 20 bases separated the two germline ends. CDR3 residues: CASSVGGPGDGAFF. The CDR3 region has the DNA TGCGCCAGCAGCGTCGGAGGTCCGGGGGATGGAGCTTTCTTT.

The chain combines TRBV19 with TRBJ2-3; 9 positions agree with TRBD2. Germline CDR1 LNHDA, CDR2 SQIVND (reference sequence). V lost 7 bases and J lost 2; bases outside the gene matches: 4. This CDR3 comprises 14 residues. The DNA of the CDR3 is TGTGCCAGTACTAGCGGGACTACCACAGATACGCAGTATTTT. It specifies CASTSGTTTDTQYF.

This clone occurred a few times. V is TRBV19 and J is TRBJ1-1; D ambiguous. CDR1 LNHDA and CDR2 SQIVND come from the germline V gene (reference sequence). The CDR3 contains 18 residues. Trimming left V 4 bases short and J 1 base short, with 22 bases between. The DNA of the CDR3 is TGTGCCAGTAGTACGTTCCGACTCTCCCAGGCGACGAACACTGAAGCTTTCTTT. It encodes CASSTFRLSQATNTEAFF.

The J gene is TRBJ2-4, the V gene TRBV7-9; TRBD2 matches 8 bases. Germline trimming cut 3 bases from V and 11 bases from J; bases unmatched to any gene: 6. This CDR3 contains 13 residues. Germline CDR1 SEHNR, CDR2 FQNEAQ (reference sequence). Here the CDR3 reads CASSLGFSGVQYF. CDR3 sequence (DNA): TGTGCCAGCAGCTTGGGGTTTAGCGGGGTTCAGTACTTC.

A few counts support this clone. Within the sample, other DNA sequences also encode this same CDR3. This chain uses TRBV11-2 with TRBJ2-7; the match to TRBD1 covers 7 bases. With V trimmed by 3 bases and J by 1 base, 12 bases remained unmatched. The V gene's germline CDR1 is SGHAT and CDR2 FQNNGV. The CDR3 sequence is 17 residues long. CDR3 nucleotides: TGTGCCAGCAGCTTGGTAATTTCTCGGGACAGATCCTACGAGCAGTACTTC. Amino acids: CASSLVISRDRSYEQYF.

This clone has just a few counts. The same CDR3 can be traced to other DNA sequences in this sample. The V and J genes are TRBV9 and TRBJ2-7; 7 bases fit TRBD2. The CDR3 sequence is 16 residues long. V lost 0 bases and J lost 0; bases outside the gene matches: 6. Germline assignment: CDR1 SGDLS and CDR2 YYNGEE. The CDR3 loop reads CASSVGWGGSSYEQYF. CDR3 in DNA: TGTGCCAGCAGCGTAGGTTGGGGGGGTTCCTCCTACGAGCAGTACTTC.

This chain links TRBV7-3 with TRBJ2-1, with 9 bases matching TRBD2. Germline V gene lookup returns CDR1 SGHTA and CDR2 FQGTGA. With V trimmed by 5 bases and J by 8 bases, 13 bases remained unmatched. This CDR3 is 16 amino acids long. For the CDR3, the DNA is TGTGCCAGCAGCCTAAAGGGTGGTAGCGGGGGATATGAGCAGTTCTTC. It is translated as CASSLKGGSGGYEQFF. Together with reference TRBV7-3 and TRBJ2-1, the CDR3 gives the full variable domain: GAGVSQTPSNKVTEKGKYVELRCDPISGHTALYWYRQSLGQGPEFLIYFQGTGAADDSGLPNDRFFAVRPEGSVSTLKIQRTERGDSAVYLCASSLKGGSGGYEQFFGPGTRLTVL.

The chain joins TRBV2 to TRBJ2-1; D is uncertain. Germline V gives CDR1 SNHLY, CDR2 FYNNEI. The germline V and J ends were trimmed by 8 bases and 0 bases, with 17 bases remaining between them. The CDR3 contains 16 residues. The CDR3 bases are TGTGCCAGCCACTCCAACGGTTTGAGCTCCTACAATGAGCAGTTCTTC. It yields the protein CASHSNGLSSYNEQFF.

The rearrangement links TRBV30 to TRBJ1-6; D remains unclear. The CDR3 is made up of 13 amino acids. The germline V and J ends were trimmed by 0 bases and 7 bases, with 7 bases remaining between them. Germline values: CDR1 GTSNPN, CDR2 SVGIG (reference sequence). CDR3 loop: CAWSVAENSPLHF. The CDR3 DNA is TGTGCCTGGAGTGTAGCAGAGAATTCACCCCTCCACTTT.

The rearrangement joins TRBV28 to TRBJ1-2, with 9 positions matching TRBD1. V shed 6 bases, J shed 5 bases, and the junction held 4 bases outside the gene matches. Germline V gives CDR1 MDHEN, CDR2 SYDVKM. This CDR3 has 13 amino acids. In nucleotides, the CDR3 is TGTGCCAGCAGACAGGGGACAGGGTATGGCTACACCTTC. It specifies CASRQGTGYGYTF.

The rearrangement joins TRBV11-2 to TRBJ1-6; D gene uncertain. There are 13 residues in the CDR3. V shed 3 bases and J shed 7 bases, with 7 bases lying between them. Per the germline V gene, CDR1 is SGHAT and CDR2 is FQNNGV. The CDR3 DNA reads as TGTGCCAGCAGCTTCCGAGGGAATTCACCCCTCCACTTT. This encodes CASSFRGNSPLHF.

J is TRBJ2-7 and V is TRBV7-2; 7 bases are shared with TRBD2. Looked up from germline, CDR1 is SGHTA and CDR2 is FQGNSA. The CDR3 loop spans 16 amino acids. Losses at the gene ends were 3 bases for V and 0 bases for J; bases not matched to a gene: 8. The CDR3 region is CASSLDGRGSSYEQYF. In nucleotides, the CDR3 is TGTGCCAGCAGCTTGGACGGGCGGGGGAGCTCCTACGAGCAGTACTTC.

The gene calls are TRBV5-1 and TRBJ2-5, with 8 bases fitting TRBD2. V lost 4 bases, J lost 2 bases, and 7 bases stayed unmatched. The CDR3 consists of 15 residues. Germline CDR1 and CDR2: SGHRS and YFSETQ. CDR3 nucleotides: TGCGCCAGCAGCGAATCCGGGACTAGTCAAGAGACCCAGTACTTC. This codes for CASSESGTSQETQYF.

The chain recombines TRBV5-2 with TRBJ2-6. TRBV5-2 is given as a pseudogene. This CDR3 has 18 amino acids. In DNA form, the CDR3 reads TGTGCCAGCAACGTTATACGAGAGTACACAAGTCGGGCCAACGTCCTGACTTTC. Translating gives CASNVIREYTSRANVLTF.

The gene calls are TRBV5-1 and TRBJ1-1; D call uncertain. The CDR3 is 13 residues long. V was shortened by 2 bases and J by 1 base, with 6 bases between the two germline ends. The germline V gene encodes CDR1 SGHRS and CDR2 YFSETQ. The CDR3 sequence: CASSLMGNTEAFF. The CDR3 DNA reads as TGCGCCAGCAGCTTAATGGGGAACACTGAAGCTTTCTTT.

The chain couples TRBV30 to TRBJ2-7; 7 nucleotides agree with TRBD2. After removal of 1 base from V and 0 bases from J, the junction contained 6 bases not matched to a gene. Germline CDR1 GTSNPN, CDR2 SVGIG (reference sequence). The CDR3 is 15 amino acids. Here the CDR3 reads CAWSALLAASYEQYF. In DNA, the CDR3 is TGTGCCTGGAGTGCCCTTCTAGCGGCCTCCTACGAGCAGTACTTC.

About this clone itself: Mismatch with germline at one junction end may stem from a read error. CDR3 nucleotide sequence: TGTGCCAGCAGCCCGTTCGGGGTAGCGACACCGGAGGACTTC. The encoded protein is CASSPFGVATPEDF. V gene TRBV5-6 combines with J gene TRBJ1-2, with D unresolved. Germline CDR1 reads SGHDT; CDR2 reads YYEEEE. The CDR3 loop spans 14 amino acids. The complete variable domain, with remaining parts taken from reference TRBV5-6 and TRBJ1-2, reads DAGVTQSPTHLIKTRGQQVTLRCSPKSGHDTVSWYQQALGQGPQFIFQYYEEEERQRGNFPDRFSGHQFPNYSSELNVNALLLGDSALYLCASSPFGVATPEDFGSGTRLTVV.

The chain recombines TRBV9 with TRBJ1-5; D might be TRBD1 (5 bases). V shed 5 bases and J shed 4 bases, with 19 bases lying between them. Germline V CDR1 and CDR2: SGDLS, YYNGEE. The CDR3 extends over 16 amino acids. The CDR3 protein is CASRLGDLEWNQPQHF. The CDR3 coding sequence is TGTGCCAGCAGATTGGGGGATTTAGAGTGGAATCAGCCCCAGCATTTT.